The 31 T cell receptor beta chains below come from one sample, sequenced in a study of OX40 agonist ivuxolimab in advanced cancers. TCRdb's table, derived via immunoSEQ multiplex PCR, lists solely in-frame clones and lacks some. The table shows 65,000 to 70,000 clones, with 87% occurring only once. Here the sequenced sample was CD4+ or CD8+ T cells sorted from blood, taken in a trial of the OX40 agonist ivuxolimab. These receptors were taken from an adult with an advanced solid tumor such as melanoma, head and neck, liver or kidney cancer.

The chain links TRBV6-5 to TRBJ1-1; TRBD1 matches at 12 bases. Per the germline V gene, CDR1 is MNHEY and CDR2 is SVGAGI. The CDR3 is 15 residues long. The V segment lost 6 bases and the J segment 4 bases; nucleotides outside the gene matches: 6. DNA for the CDR3: TGTGCCAGCAGCACCGGGACAGGGGGCGGCACTGAAGCTTTCTTT. It translates to CASSTGTGGGTEAFF.

The chain recombines TRBV30 with TRBJ1-3; 8 nucleotides line up with TRBD1. The CDR3 has 17 residues. V shed 0 bases, J shed 0 bases, and the junction held 7 bases outside the gene matches. Germline V lookup: CDR1 GTSNPN, CDR2 SVGIG (reference sequence). In DNA form, the CDR3 reads TGTGCCTGGAGTGTACAGGGGGGATTAAGCTCTGGAAACACCATATATTTT. It codes for CAWSVQGGLSSGNTIYF.

This rearrangement joins TRBV6-6 to TRBJ2-7, with 9 bases that match TRBD1. The CDR3 totals 14 residues. Looked up from germline, CDR1 is MNHNY and CDR2 is SVGAGI (reference sequence). V dropped 3 bases and J dropped 3; count of bases not matched to a gene: 3. The CDR3 nucleotides read TGTGCCAGCAGTTATATGGGACAGGGCTACGAGCAGTACTTC. It codes for CASSYMGQGYEQYF.

The chain couples TRBV7-2 to TRBJ2-3; 7 bases line up with TRBD2. Germline V CDR1 and CDR2: SGHTA, FQGNSA. There are 14 residues in the CDR3. The junction had 9 bases not matched to a gene; V was cut back by 11 bases and J by 1 base. CDR3: CAGGERGRTDTQYF. The DNA of the CDR3 is TGTGCCGGGGGGGAGCGGGGACGCACAGATACGCAGTATTTT.

The chain has TRBV7-9 and TRBJ1-2, with D maybe TRBD1 (5 bases). This CDR3 contains 14 residues. V was cut by 7 bases and J by 2 bases, with 14 bases left in between. Germline lookup yields CDR1 SEHNR and CDR2 FQNEAQ (reference sequence). In DNA form, the CDR3 reads TGTGCCAGCACCGATACTGGGGGGAACTATGGCTACACCTTC. Residues: CASTDTGGNYGYTF.

To note about this clone: Other DNA sequences in this sample translate to the same CDR3. V gene TRBV4-3 combines with J gene TRBJ1-2, with TRBD1 matching over 9 bases. CDR1 is LGHNA, CDR2 YSLEER, per germline. V was clipped by 0 bases and J by 5 bases; unmatched bases: 4. The CDR3 is 15 amino acids. The CDR3 DNA reads as TGCGCCAGCAGCCAAGAATTACAGGGGGCTTATGGCTACACCTTC. Its protein product is CASSQELQGAYGYTF.

This chain joins TRBV7-2 and TRBJ2-1, with TRBD2 identical over 7 bases. The CDR3 loop spans 17 amino acids. V shed 5 bases, J shed 9 bases, and the junction held 19 bases outside the gene matches. The germline gives CDR1 SGHTA, CDR2 FQGNSA. In nucleotides, the CDR3 is TGTGCCAGCAGCCGTGGGTCCCTCCGCGGGGGTCGAGTTGAGCAGTTCTTC. Its protein product is CASSRGSLRGGRVEQFF. Using reference TRBV7-2 and TRBJ2-1 for the parts outside the CDR3, the full variable domain is GAGVSQSPSNKVTEKGKDVELRCDPISGHTALYWYRQSLGQGLEFLIYFQGNSAPDKSGLPSDRFSAERTGGSVSTLTIQRTQQEDSAVYLCASSRGSLRGGRVEQFFGPGTRLTVL.

This clone was seen only once. The chain couples TRBV5-4 to TRBJ2-5, with TRBD1 identical over 9 bases. The J call may be wrong; the DNA end is better matched by TRBJ2-7. The CDR3 has 16 residues. Per the germline V gene, CDR1 is SGHNT and CDR2 is YYREEE (reference sequence). In nucleotides, the CDR3 is TGTGCCAGCAGCTTGGACGCGGGGACAGGGCACTACGAGCAGTACTTC. Translating it yields CASSLDAGTGHYEQYF.

The V and J genes are TRBV19 and TRBJ2-1, with D tentatively TRBD2 (5 bases). Germline CDR1 LNHDA, CDR2 SQIVND (reference sequence). Trimming left V 5 bases short and J 4 bases short, with 15 bases between. There are 15 residues in the CDR3. The CDR3 bases are TGTGCCAGTAGTTCGGGAAGAAGGTTATACAATGAGCAGTTCTTC. The encoded protein is CASSSGRRLYNEQFF.

The gene calls are TRBV10-3 and TRBJ1-6; perhaps TRBD1 as D (6 bases). CDR1 and CDR2 (germline): ENHRY, SYGVKD. Trimming left V 11 bases short and J 7 bases short, with 9 bases between. The CDR3 has 11 residues. The CDR3 sequence is CASGQNSPLHF. CDR3 coding DNA: TGTGCCTCGGGACAAAATTCACCCCTCCACTTT.

The chain employs TRBV11-2 and TRBJ2-5, with 8 bases that match TRBD2. J gave up 7 bases and V 1 base, and 5 bases lay outside the gene matches. The CDR3 has 14 amino acids. Germline CDR1 reads SGHAT; CDR2 reads FQNNGV. CDR3 in amino acids: CASSLVTSGGTQYF. Written as DNA, the CDR3 is TGTGCCAGCAGCTTAGTCACTAGCGGCGGGACCCAGTACTTC.

The J gene is TRBJ2-1, the V gene TRBV7-2; perhaps TRBD2 as D (6 bases). There are 14 residues in the CDR3. Per the germline V gene, CDR1 is SGHTA and CDR2 is FQGNSA. V was shortened by 2 bases and J by 7 bases, with 12 bases between the two germline ends. CDR3 loop: CASSLLGSRNEQFF. Here the CDR3 DNA reads TGTGCCAGCAGCTTACTCGGGAGCAGAAATGAGCAGTTCTTC.

The chain has TRBV10-3 and TRBJ1-1, with a possible D match to TRBD1 (6 bases). V shed 8 bases and J shed 6 bases, with 13 bases lying between them. The CDR3 totals 12 residues. Germline CDR1 reads ENHRY; CDR2 reads SYGVKD. CDR3 DNA: TGTGCCATCGGGGGGGCCGTTCCTGAAGCTTTCTTT. Amino acid sequence: CAIGGAVPEAFF.

The CDR3 here is CASSQGVKQYF. In nucleotides, the CDR3 is TGCGCCAGCAGCCAAGGGGTTAAGCAGTATTTT. The chain has TRBV4-1 and TRBJ2-3; D is uncertain. Germline V gene sequence: CDR1 MGHRA, CDR2 YSYEKL. The ends were cut back, 1 base at V and 11 bases at J, with 7 bases in the middle. The CDR3 has 11 amino acids.

V is TRBV2 and J is TRBJ2-2; no firm D call. Germline loops: CDR1 SNHLY, CDR2 FYNNEI. Between the trimmed V and J ends, which lost 4 bases and 1 base, there was a span of 1 base. The CDR3 has 12 residues. Written as DNA, the CDR3 is TGTGCCAGCAGTGGGAACACCGGGGAGCTGTTTTTT. Its protein is CASSGNTGELFF.

CDR3 DNA: TGTGCCTGGAGTGCCGGGACCGCCTCTGTCGATGAGCAGTTCTTC. Its protein product is CAWSAGTASVDEQFF. The rearrangement uses TRBV30 and TRBJ2-1, with D perhaps given as TRBD1 or TRBD2 (5 bases each). The CDR3 is 15 amino acids. The V and J ends lost 1 base and 8 bases respectively, with 18 bases between them. Germline loops: CDR1 GTSNPN, CDR2 SVGIG (reference sequence).

This clone was observed once. CDR3 sequence: CASSPQTVANTGELFF. In nucleotides, the CDR3 is TGTGCCAGCTCACCGCAGACAGTCGCGAACACCGGGGAGCTGTTTTTT. This chain connects TRBV18 to TRBJ2-2; a weak D match, TRBD1 (5 bases). The CDR3 consists of 16 residues. Trimming left V 3 bases short and J 0 bases short, with 11 bases between. Germline V gene sequence: CDR1 KGHSH, CDR2 LQKENI.

The rearrangement links TRBV5-1 to TRBJ1-5; D is unresolved. Germline-derived CDR1 and CDR2 are SGHRS and YFSETQ. V gave up 2 bases and J gave up 4 bases, with 7 bases separating them. There are 13 residues in the CDR3. The CDR3 here is CASSLGPNQPQHF. DNA for the CDR3: TGCGCCAGCAGCTTAGGCCCGAATCAGCCCCAGCATTTT. The full variable domain, in which reference TRBV5-1 and TRBJ1-5 provide the parts outside the CDR3, is KAGVTQTPRYLIKTRGQQVTLSCSPISGHRSVSWYQQTPGQGLQFLFEYFSETQRNKGNFPGRFSGRQFSNSRSEMNVSTLELGDSALYLCASSLGPNQPQHFGDGTRLSIL.

This chain links TRBV11-3 with TRBJ2-7, with D perhaps TRBD1 or TRBD2 (6 bases each). Germline CDR1 reads SGHNT; CDR2 reads YENEEA. This CDR3 comprises 15 residues. V gave up 5 bases and J gave up 4 bases, with 18 bases separating them. The chain's CDR3 is CASSHEGGRIYEQYF. CDR3 in DNA: TGTGCCAGCAGCCACGAAGGGGGGAGGATATACGAGCAGTACTTC. The variable domain in full, with the rest retrieved from reference TRBV11-3 and TRBJ2-7, is EAGVVQSPRYKIIEKKQPVAFWCNPISGHNTLYWYLQNLGQGPELLIRYENEEAVDDSQLPKDRFSAERLKGVDSTLKIQPAELGDSAVYLCASSHEGGRIYEQYFGPGTRLTVT.

The gene calls are TRBV25-1 and TRBJ1-1, with D tentatively TRBD1 (6 bases). Looked up from germline, CDR1 is MGHDK and CDR2 is SYGVNS. The V end was cut by 8 bases, the J end by 8 bases, with 12 bases between. This CDR3 is 11 amino acids long. CDR3 region: CASRGAVEAFF. As DNA, the CDR3 is TGTGCCAGCCGGGGGGCCGTAGAAGCTTTCTTT.

This clone appeared a few times. The rearrangement links TRBV6-6 to TRBJ1-5; D unclear. The V and J ends lost 0 bases and 6 bases respectively, with 12 bases between them. Looked up from germline, CDR1 is MNHNY and CDR2 is SVGAGI (reference sequence). CDR3 size: 15 residues. This CDR3 reads CASSYSVPEGQPQHF. DNA of the CDR3: TGTGCCAGCAGTTACTCCGTCCCAGAGGGTCAGCCCCAGCATTTT.

The CDR3: CASSPRTGGEQYF. CDR3 nucleotides: TGTGCCAGCAGTCCACGGACAGGGGGCGAGCAGTACTTC. V usage is TRBV6-1 and J usage is TRBJ2-7; 10 bases line up with TRBD1. Germline CDR1 is MNHNS and CDR2 is SASEGT. J was trimmed by 6 bases and V by 5 bases; bases with no gene match: 4. The CDR3 loop spans 13 amino acids.

The CDR3 reads CASSGGTSGTYNEQFF. CDR3 bases: TGTGCCAGCAGCGGGGGGACTAGCGGGACCTACAATGAGCAGTTCTTC. This chain joins TRBV7-9 and TRBJ2-1; TRBD2 aligns across 13 bases. The CDR3 is made up of 16 amino acids. V shed 5 bases, J shed 2 bases, and the junction held 3 bases outside the gene matches. Germline V gives CDR1 SEHNR, CDR2 FQNEAQ (reference sequence).

This chain uses TRBV30 with TRBJ1-6; D perhaps matches TRBD1 (5 bases). Germline CDR1 is GTSNPN and CDR2 is SVGIG (reference sequence). The CDR3 contains 16 residues. V was trimmed by 1 base and J by 7 bases, leaving 17 bases between them. CDR3 sequence: CAWSAIGDRSNSPLHF. The CDR3 DNA is TGTGCCTGGAGTGCAATAGGGGACCGATCGAATTCACCCCTCCACTTT.

This CDR3 is CASSPISGTRGELFF. The CDR3 region has the DNA TGTGCCAGCTCACCAATTAGCGGAACTAGGGGGGAGCTGTTTTTT. This chain links TRBV18 with TRBJ2-2; D perhaps matches TRBD2 (6 bases). Germline CDR1 is KGHSH and CDR2 is LQKENI. The V and J ends lost 2 bases and 8 bases respectively, with 15 bases between them. CDR3 length: 15 residues.

The chain links TRBV29-1 to TRBJ2-5, with D uncertain. This CDR3 is built from 14 residues. Germline-derived CDR1 and CDR2 are SQVTM and ANQGSEA. CDR3 sequence (DNA): TGCGGGTTCAGTCCAGGAGTCTACCAAGAGACCCAGTACTTC. Encoded protein: CGFSPGVYQETQYF.

This rearrangement joins TRBV25-1 to TRBJ1-1; TRBD1 matches 12 bases. The trim removed 8 bases at V and 6 bases at J, leaving 10 bases unmatched. Per the germline V gene, CDR1 is MGHDK and CDR2 is SYGVNS. This CDR3 has 15 amino acids. The CDR3 sequence is CASLWDRGRRSEAFF. The CDR3 nucleotides read TGTGCCAGCCTTTGGGACAGGGGGCGAAGGTCTGAAGCTTTCTTT.

The V call is TRBV7-9, the J call TRBJ1-1; D may be TRBD1 (6 bases). Trimming shortened V by 5 bases and J by 6 bases, and 16 bases separated the two germline ends. The CDR3 contains 14 residues. Germline CDR1 is SEHNR and CDR2 is FQNEAQ (reference sequence). CDR3 coding DNA: TGTGCCAGCAGCCGGGGCAGGGGTGAGGCTGAAGCTTTCTTT. This sequence encodes CASSRGRGEAEAFF.

A few counts support this clone. The chain has TRBV6-1 and TRBJ2-1, with TRBD2 identical over 7 bases. Germline CDR1 is MNHNS and CDR2 is SASEGT. Trimming took 4 bases from V and 10 from J; bases not matched to a gene: 13. The CDR3 extends over 15 amino acids. CDR3 bases: TGTGCCAGCAGTGCCCGGAGAGCGGGATCTGGAGAGCAGTTCTTC. It specifies CASSARRAGSGEQFF.

This rearrangement joins TRBV5-1 to TRBJ1-3, with TRBD1 matching over 9 bases. Losses at the gene ends were 0 bases for V and 4 bases for J; bases not matched to a gene: 5. The germline gives CDR1 SGHRS, CDR2 YFSETQ. The CDR3 runs to 16 residues. CDR3 amino acids: CASSLEGTGPGNTIYF. The DNA of the CDR3 is TGCGCCAGCAGCTTGGAAGGGACAGGGCCGGGAAACACCATATATTTT.

This clone is a singleton in its sample. This chain connects TRBV18 to TRBJ2-5; D is uncertain. The DNA end is more similar to TRBJ2-7, so the J call may be wrong. Per the germline V gene, CDR1 is KGHSH and CDR2 is LQKENI. CDR3 length: 13 amino acids. CDR3 region: CASSPPASYEQYF. CDR3 nucleotides: TGTGCCAGCTCACCACCGGCCAGCTACGAGCAGTACTTC.